This T cell receptor beta chain was retrieved from a study of cytomegalovirus exposure and HLA in healthy donors. Study-level points and caveats: Researchers left out some V segments, among them TRBV6-2 and TRBV6-3, as indistinguishable.

With 60 Vbeta and 13 Jbeta primers, the PCR was carried out. The data were produced by immunoSEQ multiplex PCR, yet TCRdb's version contains in-frame clones alone and is incomplete. The sample yields 45,000 to 65,000 clones, roughly 80% seen once. The CDR3 has 15 residues. Concerning this clone: Its antigen remains unidentified.

The source of this sequence is a woman aged 40 to 50 in good health and CMV-seropositive. Sequencing was done on a sample of PBMCs. The J gene is TRBJ2-7, the V gene TRBV21-1; the tabulated D call, TRBD1, remains unverified against the DNA. TRBV21-1 is assigned pseudogene status. The CDR3 nucleotides are TGTGCCAGCAGCAAGAGAGTAGGGGCCTCCTACGAGCAGTACTTC. This gives the protein CASSKRVGASYEQYF.